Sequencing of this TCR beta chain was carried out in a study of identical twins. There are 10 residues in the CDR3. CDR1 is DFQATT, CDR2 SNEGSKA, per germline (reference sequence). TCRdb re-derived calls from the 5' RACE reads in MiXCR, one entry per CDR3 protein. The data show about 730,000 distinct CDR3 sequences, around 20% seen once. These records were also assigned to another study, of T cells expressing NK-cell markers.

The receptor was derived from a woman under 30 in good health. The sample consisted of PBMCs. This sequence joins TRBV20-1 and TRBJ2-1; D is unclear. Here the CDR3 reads CSPYNNEQFF. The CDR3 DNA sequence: TGCAGCCCTTACAACAATGAGCAGTTCTTC.